This TCR beta chain was sequenced during a study of T cell responses to AZD1222 COVID-19 vaccine. As for this clone: What it binds is not known.

Germline CDR1 and CDR2: MRHNA and SNTAGT. The CDR3 has 13 amino acids. V was trimmed by 0 bases and J by 7 bases, leaving 4 bases between them. Measured with immunoSEQ multiplex PCR; TCRdb has only the in-frame clones, and not every one. The sample records around 160,000 clones, about 90% being singletons. Study-wide results and caveats: Researchers took repertoire samples only after the peak T cell response had come. Spike-specific TCR breadth and depth went up after people got two AZD1222 doses. Most donors were white British and more were female, and clonal diversity was possibly underestimated.

This specimen was peripheral blood, taken on day 0 of AZD1222 vaccination. This sequence joins TRBV6-4 and TRBJ1-6; D call uncertain. This TCR derives from an adult in good health. In DNA, the CDR3 is TGTGCCAGCAGTGACTCGAGAAATTCACCCCTCCACTTT. Its protein product is CASSDSRNSPLHF.